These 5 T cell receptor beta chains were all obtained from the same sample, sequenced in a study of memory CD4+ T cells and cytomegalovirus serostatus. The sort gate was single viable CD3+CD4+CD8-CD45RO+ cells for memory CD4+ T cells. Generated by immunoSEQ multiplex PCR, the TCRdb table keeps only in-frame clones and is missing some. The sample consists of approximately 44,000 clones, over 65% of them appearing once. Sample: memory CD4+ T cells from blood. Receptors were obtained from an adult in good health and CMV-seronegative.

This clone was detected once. CDR3 sequence: CASTPIGAGGFDEQFF. Here the CDR3 DNA reads TGTGCCAGCACCCCAATCGGGGCGGGGGGTTTCGATGAGCAGTTCTTC. This chain uses TRBV28 with TRBJ2-1; TRBD2 agrees at 8 bases. Germline-derived CDR1 and CDR2 are MDHEN and SYDVKM. This CDR3 is 16 amino acids long. V dropped 7 bases and J dropped 8; count of bases not matched to a gene: 16.

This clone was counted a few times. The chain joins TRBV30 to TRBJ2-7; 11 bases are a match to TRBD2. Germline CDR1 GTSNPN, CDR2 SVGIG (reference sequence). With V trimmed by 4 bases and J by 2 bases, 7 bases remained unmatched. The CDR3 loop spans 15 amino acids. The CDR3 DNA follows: TGTGCCTGGACTCCCCAGACTAGCGGGGCCTACGAGCAGTACTTC. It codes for CAWTPQTSGAYEQYF.

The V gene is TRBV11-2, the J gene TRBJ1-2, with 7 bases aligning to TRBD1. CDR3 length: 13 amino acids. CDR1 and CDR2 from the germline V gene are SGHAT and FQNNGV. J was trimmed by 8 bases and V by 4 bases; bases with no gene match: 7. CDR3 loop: CASSYGTARGYTF. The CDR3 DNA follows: TGTGCCAGCAGCTATGGGACAGCTCGAGGCTACACCTTC.

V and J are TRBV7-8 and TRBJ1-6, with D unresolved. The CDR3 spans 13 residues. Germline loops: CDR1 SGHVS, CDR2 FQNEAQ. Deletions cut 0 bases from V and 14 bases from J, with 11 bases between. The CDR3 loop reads CASSLAGSGTLHF. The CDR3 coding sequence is TGTGCCAGCAGCTTAGCCGGTTCGGGGACCCTCCACTTT. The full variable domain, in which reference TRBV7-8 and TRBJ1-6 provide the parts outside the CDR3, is GAGVSQSPRYKVAKRGQDVALRCDPISGHVSLFWYQQALGQGPEFLTYFQNEAQLDKSGLPSDRFFAERPEGSVSTLKIQRTQQEDSAVYLCASSLAGSGTLHFGNGTRLTVT.

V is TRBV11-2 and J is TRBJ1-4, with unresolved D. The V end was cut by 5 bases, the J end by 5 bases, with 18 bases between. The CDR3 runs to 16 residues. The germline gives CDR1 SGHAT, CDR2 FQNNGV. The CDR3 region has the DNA TGTGCCAGCAGCCAGCTAGAAAGATATGGGAATGAAAAACTGTTTTTT. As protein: CASSQLERYGNEKLFF.